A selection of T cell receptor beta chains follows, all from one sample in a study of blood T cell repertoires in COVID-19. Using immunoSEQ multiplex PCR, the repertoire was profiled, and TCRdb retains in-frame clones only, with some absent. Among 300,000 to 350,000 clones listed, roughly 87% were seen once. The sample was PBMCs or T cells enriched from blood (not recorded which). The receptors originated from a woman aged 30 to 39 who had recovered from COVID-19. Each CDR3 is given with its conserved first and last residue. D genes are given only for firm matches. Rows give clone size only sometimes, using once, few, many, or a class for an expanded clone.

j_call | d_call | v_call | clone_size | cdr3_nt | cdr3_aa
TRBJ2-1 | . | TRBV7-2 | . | TGTGCCAGCACCTTACTGCACAGTTACAATGAGCAGTTCTTC | CASTLLHSYNEQFF
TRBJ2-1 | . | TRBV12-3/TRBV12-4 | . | TGTGCCAGCAGCCCCTTTGGCTGGAATGAGCAGTTCTTC | CASSPFGWNEQFF
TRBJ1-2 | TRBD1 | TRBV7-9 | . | TGTGCCAGCAGTTCACAGGGGGCGGGTGGCTACACCTTC | CASSSQGAGGYTF
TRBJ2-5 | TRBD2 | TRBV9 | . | TGTGCCAGCAGCCCGACTAGCGGCGATCAAGAGACCCAGTACTTC | CASSPTSGDQETQYF
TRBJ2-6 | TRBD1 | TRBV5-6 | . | TGTGCCAGCAGCACCCGACAGGGGGCGCCTGGGGCCAACGTCCTGACTTTC | CASSTRQGAPGANVLTF
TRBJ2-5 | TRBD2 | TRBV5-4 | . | TGTGCCAGCAGCTTTGCGGGGGACCTCCAAGAGACCCAGTACTTC | CASSFAGDLQETQYF
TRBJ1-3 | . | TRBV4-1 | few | TGCGCCAGCAGCCAACCCCTGCAAGCCACCGGAAACACCATATATTTT | CASSQPLQATGNTIYF
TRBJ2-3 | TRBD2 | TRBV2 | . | TGTGCCAGCACCGCGGGGGGTCGCACAGATACGCAGTATTTT | CASTAGGRTDTQYF
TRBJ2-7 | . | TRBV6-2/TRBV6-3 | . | TGTGCCAGCAGTTTACTCGCAACCGGGAGCTCCTACGAGCAGTACTTC | CASSLLATGSSYEQYF
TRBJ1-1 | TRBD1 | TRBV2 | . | TGTGCCAGCAGAGGACAGGGTAACACTGAAGCTTTCTTT | CASRGQGNTEAFF
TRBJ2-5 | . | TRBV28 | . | TGTGCCAGCAGTCCCTGGGGGAGGGGGCAAGAGACCCAGTACTTC | CASSPWGRGQETQYF
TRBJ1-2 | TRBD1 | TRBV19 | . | TGTGCCAGTAGTATGGACCACAGGGGCTATGGCTACACCTTC | CASSMDHRGYGYTF